This T cell receptor (beta chain) was recovered during a study of shared clonotypes between healthy human individuals. The study, taken as a whole, reports: Read depth was anticipated to influence clonotype sharing among donors.

Every contributor of samples was a Caucasian grown-up residing in Nashville, Tennessee. For every subset, genomic DNA was evenly distributed across several immunoSEQ plates. On sorted subsets, replicate PCRs used approximately 190 ng DNA, or tens of thousands of T cell genomes. Data came from immunoSEQ multiplex PCR; TCRdb stores just in-frame clones and leaves some out. The table includes almost 750,000 clones, 72% detected once. As concerns this clone: The antigen is unknown.

V lost 3 bases to trimming and J lost 5 bases; unmatched junction nucleotides: 12. The CDR3 contains 17 residues. The germline CDR1 and CDR2 sequences are MDHEN and SYDVKM. This chain links TRBV28 with TRBJ1-2; TRBD1 matches at 10 bases. The clonotype comes from a woman aged 25 to 39 in good health. The sample was memory CD4+ T cells sorted from blood. Subset given: CD45RA-negative fraction. This chain's CDR3 is CASSFPGTGASLYGYTF. In nucleotides, the CDR3 is TGTGCCAGCAGTTTCCCCGGGACAGGGGCTAGCCTGTATGGCTACACCTTC.